A single sample is the source of the 8 T cell receptor beta chains below, sequenced in a study of CD8 T cells in ankylosing spondylitis. From the 5' RACE reads, TCRdb called clonotypes with MiXCR, one entry per CDR3 protein. The repertoire has roughly 250,000 distinct CDR3 sequences, around 7.8% of them found once; the top ten carry over 6.5%. The sample taken for sequencing was blood, either unsorted or a sorted T cell fraction (not recorded which). The receptors were sampled from a male donor with ankylosing spondylitis or in good health (not recorded which).

This clonotype showed up many times. CDR3 amino acids: CASNPTGNYGYTF. CDR3 coding DNA: TGTGCCAGCAACCCAACAGGGAACTATGGCTACACCTTC. The genes are TRBV6-1 and TRBJ1-2, with D tentatively TRBD1 (6 bases). In germline, CDR1 is MNHNS, CDR2 SASEGT. CDR3 size: 13 residues. Trimming removed 7 bases at V and 2 bases at J, with 11 bases between.

This clonotype was seen at least ten times. V usage is TRBV12-3 or TRBV12-4 and J usage is TRBJ2-5, with 8 bases aligning to TRBD2. CDR3 length equals 17 residues. Trimming cost V 2 bases and J 3 bases; bases outside gene matches: 11. CDR3: CASSLSSWGLEEETQYF. DNA of the CDR3: TGTGCCAGCAGTTTAAGTTCATGGGGACTAGAGGAAGAGACCCAGTACTTC.

This clonotype was counted at least ten times. This sequence joins TRBV6-1 and TRBJ2-4; TRBD1 aligns across 8 bases. The ends lost 6 bases at V and 9 bases at J; junction bases unmatched: 16. This CDR3 contains 16 residues. Germline V gives CDR1 MNHNS, CDR2 SASEGT. The DNA for the CDR3 is TGTGCCAGCAGCTCTCACAGAGGACAGGGACCTGGCATTCAGTACTTC. It is translated as CASSSHRGQGPGIQYF.

The V gene is TRBV7-6, the J gene TRBJ2-7; the D gene is possibly TRBD1 (5 bases). The CDR3 runs 13 residues. Trimming shortened V by 5 bases and J by 1 base, and 9 bases separated the two germline ends. Germline CDR1 reads SGHVS; CDR2 reads FNYEAQ. The CDR3 nucleotides read TGTGCCAGCAGCGAAGGGGTTTCCTACGAGCAGTACTTC. It yields the protein CASSEGVSYEQYF.

The table lists this clonotype with many counts. CDR3 protein: CASSALATAGRGANYGYTF. In nucleotides, the CDR3 is TGTGCCAGCAGCGCCCTAGCGACTGCTGGGCGGGGGGCGAACTATGGCTACACCTTC. The chain combines TRBV9 with TRBJ1-2, with D perhaps TRBD1 (6 bases). This CDR3 region has 19 residues. The V gene's germline CDR1 is SGDLS and CDR2 YYNGEE. The V end was cut by 3 bases, the J end by 2 bases, with 26 bases between. The complete variable domain, with remaining parts taken from reference TRBV9 and TRBJ1-2, reads DSGVTQTPKHLITATGQRVTLRCSPRSGDLSVYWYQQSLDQGLQFLIQYYNGEERAKGNILERFSAQQFPDLHSELNLSSLELGDSALYFCASSALATAGRGANYGYTFGSGTRLTVV.

The genes are TRBV5-1 and TRBJ2-1; tentative D call: TRBD2 (6 bases). CDR3 length: 15 amino acids. Germline lookup yields CDR1 SGHRS and CDR2 YFSETQ. V was clipped by 4 bases and J by 4 bases, with 15 bases between them. The CDR3 bases are TGCGCCAGCAGCCCGGAGGGCTCCGCTTACAATGAGCAGTTCTTC. The encoded protein is CASSPEGSAYNEQFF.

This clonotype came up many times. The chain uses TRBV29-1 and TRBJ1-2, with 8 nucleotides matching TRBD1. CDR3 length: 11 amino acids. Germline CDR1 reads SQVTM; CDR2 reads ANQGSEA. The ends lost 7 bases at V and 8 bases at J; junction bases unmatched: 6. This CDR3 is CSARTGHGYTF. The CDR3 DNA reads as TGCAGCGCCCGGACAGGGCACGGCTACACCTTC.

At least ten counts were recorded for this clonotype. CDR3 in amino acids: CASSQERGANYGYTF. The CDR3 DNA sequence: TGCGCCAGCAGCCAAGAAAGGGGAGCTAACTATGGCTACACCTTC. The J gene is TRBJ1-2, the V gene TRBV4-1; possible D gene TRBD1, 5 bases. The CDR3 consists of 15 residues. Germline assignment: CDR1 MGHRA and CDR2 YSYEKL. V was clipped by 0 bases and J by 0 bases, with 8 bases between them.